This TCR beta chain derives from a study of cytomegalovirus exposure and HLA in healthy donors. CDR3 length: 14 residues. Germline V gene data show CDR1 as LNHDA and CDR2 as SQIVND (reference sequence). V was clipped by 5 bases and J by 3 bases, with 11 bases between them. PCR employed 60 Vbeta and 13 Jbeta primers. Methods used by the authors: Roughly 11 million shared chains were among the about 80 million unique TCR beta chains that a later analysis counted. Some clones are missing from TCRdb's copy, which holds only in-frame ones; the method was immunoSEQ multiplex PCR. Clonal size and the V and J genes are those of that table, whereas D and trimming came from the DNA. The sample records approximately 280,000 clones, 86% being singletons.

The source is a man aged 35-49 years in good health and CMV-seropositive. Sequenced: PBMCs. This sequence joins TRBV19 and TRBJ1-5; no clear D. Here the CDR3 DNA reads TGTGCCAGTAGTCCCGCGGGCTACAATCAGCCCCAGCATTTT. Translation gives CASSPAGYNQPQHF.